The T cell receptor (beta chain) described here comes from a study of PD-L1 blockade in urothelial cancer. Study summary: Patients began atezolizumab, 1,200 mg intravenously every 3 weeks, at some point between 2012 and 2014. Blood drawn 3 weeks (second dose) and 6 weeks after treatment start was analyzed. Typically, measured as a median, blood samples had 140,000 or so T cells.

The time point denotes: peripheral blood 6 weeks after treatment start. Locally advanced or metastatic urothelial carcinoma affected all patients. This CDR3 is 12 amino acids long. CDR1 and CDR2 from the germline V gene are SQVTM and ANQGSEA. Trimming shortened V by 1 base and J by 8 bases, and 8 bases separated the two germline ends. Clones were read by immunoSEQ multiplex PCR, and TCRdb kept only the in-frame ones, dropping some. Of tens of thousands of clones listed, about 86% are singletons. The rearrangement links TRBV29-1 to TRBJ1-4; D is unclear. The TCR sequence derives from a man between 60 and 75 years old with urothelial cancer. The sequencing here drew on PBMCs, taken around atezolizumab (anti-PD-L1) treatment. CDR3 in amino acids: CSVEGAEEKLFF. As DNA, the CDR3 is TGCAGCGTTGAAGGGGCCGAGGAAAAACTGTTTTTT.